A selection of T cell receptor beta chains follows, all from one sample in a study of identical twins. TCRdb independently ran MiXCR on the 5' RACE reads; one entry per CDR3 protein. The sample has approximately 220,000 distinct CDR3 sequences, 7.5% seen once; the top ten hold roughly 2%. These data were likewise used in another study, on yellow fever vaccine responses in identical twins.

The sequencing sample was made of memory (CD45RO+) T cells sorted from blood. The origin of the receptors is a woman between 18 and 29 years old in good health. CDR3s include the opening cysteine and the closing phenylalanine or tryptophan. Each record gives: D gene, J gene, clone size, V gene, CDR3 DNA, CDR3 protein. The D gene is left open where the match is weak. Size is omitted from some rows. Given values are once, few, many or a class for expanded clones.

D gene: TRBD1
J gene: TRBJ1-2
clone size: .
V gene: TRBV29-1
CDR3 DNA: TGCAGCGTTCAGGACAGGGTGGATGGCTACACCTTC
CDR3 protein: CSVQDRVDGYTF

D gene: .
J gene: TRBJ2-7
clone size: .
V gene: TRBV27
CDR3 DNA: TGTGCCACCGTCCAGATGGCAGGGAAGATCAACGAGCAGTACTTC
CDR3 protein: CATVQMAGKINEQYF

D gene: TRBD2
J gene: TRBJ2-3
clone size: many
V gene: TRBV7-6
CDR3 DNA: TGTGCCAGCAGCTCGAGACTAGCGGGGACGGGAGATACGCAGTATTTT
CDR3 protein: CASSSRLAGTGDTQYF

D gene: .
J gene: TRBJ2-7
clone size: .
V gene: TRBV6-1
CDR3 DNA: TGTGCCAGCAGGAGGCCGGAGGTGGAGCAGTACTTC
CDR3 protein: CASRRPEVEQYF

D gene: TRBD2
J gene: TRBJ2-1
clone size: many
V gene: TRBV29-1
CDR3 DNA: TGCAGCTCTAAACTCGGGGGGTTTCGCCAGGATGAGCAGTTCTTC
CDR3 protein: CSSKLGGFRQDEQFF

D gene: .
J gene: TRBJ2-2
clone size: many
V gene: TRBV7-9
CDR3 DNA: TGTGCCAGCAGCTTAGTCCCCACCGGGGAGCTGTTTTTT
CDR3 protein: CASSLVPTGELFF

D gene: .
J gene: TRBJ2-1
clone size: many
V gene: TRBV12-3/TRBV12-4
CDR3 DNA: TGTGCCAGCAGTCTTGGACAGTGGGTGTGGAATGAGCAGTTCTTC
CDR3 protein: CASSLGQWVWNEQFF

D gene: .
J gene: TRBJ1-1
clone size: many
V gene: TRBV12-3/TRBV12-4
CDR3 DNA: TGTGCCAGCAGTCCCAGAGTTCGGGACACTGAAGCTTTCTTT
CDR3 protein: CASSPRVRDTEAFF

D gene: TRBD2
J gene: TRBJ2-2
clone size: few
V gene: TRBV7-3
CDR3 DNA: TGTGCCAGCAGCCTTCGCCCAAGGACTAGAACAGCTATCGGGACCGGGGAGCTGTTTTTT
CDR3 protein: CASSLRPRTRTAIGTGELFF

D gene: .
J gene: TRBJ1-2
clone size: few
V gene: TRBV7-9
CDR3 DNA: TGTGCCAGCAGCTCGCGGGACCCTCGCTACTATGGCTACACCTTC
CDR3 protein: CASSSRDPRYYGYTF

D gene: TRBD2
J gene: TRBJ2-1
clone size: .
V gene: TRBV19
CDR3 DNA: TGTGCCAGTAGTAGTGGTAGCGGGGGAGTTTCCTACAATGAGCAGTTCTTC
CDR3 protein: CASSSGSGGVSYNEQFF

D gene: .
J gene: TRBJ2-5
clone size: .
V gene: TRBV30
CDR3 DNA: TGTGCCTGGAGGGGTCGGGAGACCCAGTACTTC
CDR3 protein: CAWRGRETQYF

D gene: .
J gene: TRBJ1-4
clone size: many
V gene: TRBV5-1
CDR3 DNA: TGCGCCAGCAGCCCTACCGGCTCGGTCAGGCAGCATGAAAAACTGTTTTTT
CDR3 protein: CASSPTGSVRQHEKLFF

D gene: TRBD2
J gene: TRBJ2-2
clone size: many
V gene: TRBV3-1
CDR3 DNA: TGTGCCAGCAGCCATGGAGGACTAGCGGGAGCCGGGGAGCTGTTTTTT
CDR3 protein: CASSHGGLAGAGELFF

D gene: .
J gene: TRBJ2-1
clone size: few
V gene: TRBV15
CDR3 DNA: TGTGCCACCAGCAGAGATAGTGGGTGGAGCTCCTACAATGAGCAGTTCTTC
CDR3 protein: CATSRDSGWSSYNEQFF

D gene: .
J gene: TRBJ1-4
clone size: .
V gene: TRBV12-3/TRBV12-4
CDR3 DNA: TGTGCCAGCAGTTTAGGGCAGGGTTTCGGAGGAAAACTGTTTTTT
CDR3 protein: CASSLGQGFGGKLFF

D gene: .
J gene: TRBJ2-1
clone size: many
V gene: TRBV5-1
CDR3 DNA: TGCGCCAGCAGCTTGGCCGTTAATGATGGGGGTGAGCAGTTCTTC
CDR3 protein: CASSLAVNDGGEQFF

D gene: .
J gene: TRBJ2-7
clone size: .
V gene: TRBV27
CDR3 DNA: TGTGCCAGCAGTTTATGGACAGACTCCGAGCAGTACTTC
CDR3 protein: CASSLWTDSEQYF

D gene: TRBD1
J gene: TRBJ1-1
clone size: .
V gene: TRBV5-1
CDR3 DNA: TGCGCCAGGCCGACCCCAACAGGGGGCCTTATGAACACTGAAGCTTTCTTT
CDR3 protein: CARPTPTGGLMNTEAFF

D gene: .
J gene: TRBJ2-3
clone size: many
V gene: TRBV24-1
CDR3 DNA: TGTGCCACCAGTGGAGGGACACGCGGCACAGATACGCAGTATTTT
CDR3 protein: CATSGGTRGTDTQYF

D gene: .
J gene: TRBJ2-7
clone size: .
V gene: TRBV11-2
CDR3 DNA: TGTGCCAGCAGCTTAGATGATTCCGGGGCGGGCTCCTACGAGCAGTACTTC
CDR3 protein: CASSLDDSGAGSYEQYF

D gene: .
J gene: TRBJ1-5
clone size: few
V gene: TRBV5-4
CDR3 DNA: TGTGCCAGCAGCGACGGACAGAATGATCAGCCCCAGCATTTT
CDR3 protein: CASSDGQNDQPQHF

D gene: TRBD2
J gene: TRBJ2-1
clone size: .
V gene: TRBV20-1
CDR3 DNA: TGCAGTGCTAGCTTTGGCGGGGGGTACAATGAGCAGTTCTTC
CDR3 protein: CSASFGGGYNEQFF

D gene: .
J gene: TRBJ2-1
clone size: few
V gene: TRBV3-1
CDR3 DNA: TGTGCCAGCAGCCAAGGCGGCGGTTTTTTGGGTGAGCAGTTCTTC
CDR3 protein: CASSQGGGFLGEQFF

D gene: .
J gene: TRBJ1-4
clone size: few
V gene: TRBV6-5
CDR3 DNA: TGTGCCAGCAGTTCCCGACGGGCGACTAATGAAAAACTGTTTTTT
CDR3 protein: CASSSRRATNEKLFF

D gene: TRBD1
J gene: TRBJ2-2
clone size: few
V gene: TRBV7-9
CDR3 DNA: TGTGCCAGCAGCTTTGACAGGGGAGGAATCACCGGGGAGCTGTTTTTT
CDR3 protein: CASSFDRGGITGELFF

D gene: .
J gene: TRBJ1-1
clone size: many
V gene: TRBV9
CDR3 DNA: TGTGCCAGCAGCCCCCGGGGTGGGGATACCACTGAAGCTTTCTTT
CDR3 protein: CASSPRGGDTTEAFF

D gene: .
J gene: TRBJ2-1
clone size: many
V gene: TRBV5-1
CDR3 DNA: TGCGCCAGCAGCCCCGACTACGTGCAGTTCTTC
CDR3 protein: CASSPDYVQFF

D gene: .
J gene: TRBJ2-6
clone size: few
V gene: TRBV7-6
CDR3 DNA: TGTGCCAACAGCCCCCTCCAGGGAGCAGGTGGGGCCAACGTCCTGACTTTC
CDR3 protein: CANSPLQGAGGANVLTF

D gene: .
J gene: TRBJ2-7
clone size: many
V gene: TRBV14
CDR3 DNA: TGTGCCAGCAGCCCCCAACAGGGTTTCTACGAGCAGTACTTC
CDR3 protein: CASSPQQGFYEQYF

D gene: TRBD1
J gene: TRBJ2-1
clone size: few
V gene: TRBV2
CDR3 DNA: TGTGCCAGCAGTCGGCGACAGGGACCCTACAATGAGCAGTTCTTC
CDR3 protein: CASSRRQGPYNEQFF

D gene: .
J gene: TRBJ2-5
clone size: many
V gene: TRBV20-1
CDR3 DNA: TGCAGTGCTACAGGGACACGGCAAGAGACCCAGTACTTC
CDR3 protein: CSATGTRQETQYF

D gene: .
J gene: TRBJ1-1
clone size: medium-sized
V gene: TRBV5-1
CDR3 DNA: TGCGCCAGCAGCCCCGACGAGGGAGAGGGCACTGAAGCTTTCTTT
CDR3 protein: CASSPDEGEGTEAFF

D gene: TRBD2
J gene: TRBJ2-5
clone size: few
V gene: TRBV3-1
CDR3 DNA: TGTGCCAGCAGCTTTTCTAGCGGGAGTCAAGAGACCCAGTACTTC
CDR3 protein: CASSFSSGSQETQYF

D gene: TRBD1
J gene: TRBJ1-6
clone size: many
V gene: TRBV12-3/TRBV12-4
CDR3 DNA: TGTGCCAGCAGTCCCCAGGGGGCTACCTATAATTCACCCCTCCACTTT
CDR3 protein: CASSPQGATYNSPLHF

D gene: .
J gene: TRBJ2-1
clone size: few
V gene: TRBV3-1
CDR3 DNA: TGTGCCAGCAGCCAAGACATTAGGAGGGATGAGCAGTTCTTC
CDR3 protein: CASSQDIRRDEQFF

D gene: .
J gene: TRBJ2-7
clone size: many
V gene: TRBV3-1
CDR3 DNA: TGTGCCAGCAGCCAAGATGGGGCCTACGAGCAGTACTTC
CDR3 protein: CASSQDGAYEQYF

D gene: TRBD2
J gene: TRBJ2-5
clone size: .
V gene: TRBV3-1
CDR3 DNA: TGTGCCAGCAGCCACGGAACTAGCGGGGGGGCCTTCGAGACCCAGTACTTC
CDR3 protein: CASSHGTSGGAFETQYF

D gene: TRBD1
J gene: TRBJ2-5
clone size: many
V gene: TRBV29-1
CDR3 DNA: TGCAGCGTTAGTCACCGGCCAGGGGGTTTGGAGACCCAGTACTTC
CDR3 protein: CSVSHRPGGLETQYF

D gene: .
J gene: TRBJ2-5
clone size: many
V gene: TRBV4-3
CDR3 DNA: TGCGCCAGCAGCCAAGATTGGGGCAGGGAAGAGACCCAGTACTTC
CDR3 protein: CASSQDWGREETQYF

D gene: .
J gene: TRBJ2-1
clone size: many
V gene: TRBV28
CDR3 DNA: TGTGCCAGCAGTTTTGAGTCGGAGCAGTTCTTC
CDR3 protein: CASSFESEQFF

D gene: .
J gene: TRBJ2-5
clone size: few
V gene: TRBV6-1
CDR3 DNA: TGTGCCAGCGCCGTATCATGGGGGGCCGGTGAGACCCAGTACTTC
CDR3 protein: CASAVSWGAGETQYF

D gene: .
J gene: TRBJ2-3
clone size: .
V gene: TRBV7-9
CDR3 DNA: TGTGCCAGCAACCGGGACTCCGACACAGATACGCAGTATTTT
CDR3 protein: CASNRDSDTDTQYF

D gene: TRBD1
J gene: TRBJ2-7
clone size: .
V gene: TRBV7-8
CDR3 DNA: TGTGCCAGCAGCTCCAGGACAGGGCCTACAACCTACGAGCAGTACTTC
CDR3 protein: CASSSRTGPTTYEQYF

D gene: TRBD1
J gene: TRBJ1-2
clone size: .
V gene: TRBV28
CDR3 DNA: TGTGCCAGCAGTATACAGGGGAGGGAGTACTATGGCTACACCTTC
CDR3 protein: CASSIQGREYYGYTF

D gene: TRBD1
J gene: TRBJ2-5
clone size: many
V gene: TRBV5-1
CDR3 DNA: TGCGCCAGCAGCTTGCTTGCAGGGGGCAGGGAGACCCAGTACTTC
CDR3 protein: CASSLLAGGRETQYF

D gene: TRBD1
J gene: TRBJ2-1
clone size: many
V gene: TRBV7-9
CDR3 DNA: TGTGCCAGCAGCTCCGACAGGGGGCTGACCTACAATGAGCAGTTCTTC
CDR3 protein: CASSSDRGLTYNEQFF

D gene: .
J gene: TRBJ2-1
clone size: many
V gene: TRBV7-9
CDR3 DNA: TGTGCCAGCAGCTTCCTGGTGGGTGGGTTACGGTACAATGAGCAGTTCTTC
CDR3 protein: CASSFLVGGLRYNEQFF

D gene: TRBD2
J gene: TRBJ2-1
clone size: many
V gene: TRBV27
CDR3 DNA: TGTGCCAGCAGTCCACCCGGGACTATCCAGCCCAATGAGCAGTTCTTC
CDR3 protein: CASSPPGTIQPNEQFF